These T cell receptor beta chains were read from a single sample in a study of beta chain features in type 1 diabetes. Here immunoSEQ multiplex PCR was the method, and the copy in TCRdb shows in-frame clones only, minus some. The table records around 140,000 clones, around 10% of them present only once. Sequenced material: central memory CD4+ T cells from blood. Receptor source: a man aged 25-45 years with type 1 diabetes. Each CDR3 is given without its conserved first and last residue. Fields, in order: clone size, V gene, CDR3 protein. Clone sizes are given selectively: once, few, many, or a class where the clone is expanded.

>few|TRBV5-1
ASSSQSRSGTEAF
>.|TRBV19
ASSLERTGGTAF
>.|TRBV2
ASSVRDRGPDTQY
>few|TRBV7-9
ASSLTTGDEAF
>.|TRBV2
ASQLAGEPYEQY
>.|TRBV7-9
ASPLASLNNNEQF
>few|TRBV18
ASSPVRGLQETQY
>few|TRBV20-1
SARLSGYT
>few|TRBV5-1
ASSLSRTDFDSPLH
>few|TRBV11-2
ASSSGTGETNEQY
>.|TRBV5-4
ASSQDRHSPLH
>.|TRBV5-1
ASSLGNGRESPLH
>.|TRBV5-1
ASSLLSGGAPSYNEQF
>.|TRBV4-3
ASSQNWIQGQETQY
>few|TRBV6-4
ASSGLAGPYNEQF
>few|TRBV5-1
ASSLDGGDEKLF
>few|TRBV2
ASGGNTDTQY
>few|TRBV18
ATAIQANTEAF
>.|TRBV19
ASSKPSQETYEQY
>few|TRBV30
AWKTGSEQY
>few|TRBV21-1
ASSPPGHRVPLNSYNSPLH
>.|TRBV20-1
SAPSFDTQY
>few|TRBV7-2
ASSRQQETQY
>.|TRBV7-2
ASSLSLAGSYNEQF
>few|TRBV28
ASSLNGQPLF
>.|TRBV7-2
ASSLVAQSTDTQY
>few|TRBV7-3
ASSSGAGRGSDTQY
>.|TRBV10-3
AIGSTEETQY
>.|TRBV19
ASSGAATYGYT
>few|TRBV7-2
ASSQQVSRYEQY
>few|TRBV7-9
ASSFAEGNNQPQH
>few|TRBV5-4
ASSPGTGVVGELF
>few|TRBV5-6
ASRTLAGQGANEQF
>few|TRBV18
ASSPMGGERNYGYT
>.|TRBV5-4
ASSSGTTAQETQY
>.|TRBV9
ASSAGTEDYEQY
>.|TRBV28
ASSLRGRGVGYT
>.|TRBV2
ASSSETGEKLF
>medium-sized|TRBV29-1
SVRRQENTEAF
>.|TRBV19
ASRSTGGNEKLF